The rows below give T cell receptor beta chains drawn from one sample of a study of OX40 agonist ivuxolimab in advanced cancers. Using immunoSEQ multiplex PCR, the repertoire was profiled, and TCRdb retains in-frame clones only, with some absent. This sample carries approximately 52,000 clones, around 86% of them seen once, and the ten largest clones take about 12%. Source: CD4+ or CD8+ T cells sorted from blood, taken in a trial of the OX40 agonist ivuxolimab. All receptors come from an adult with an advanced solid tumor such as melanoma, head and neck, liver or kidney cancer. CDR3s include the opening cysteine and the closing phenylalanine or tryptophan. Fields, in order: V gene, D gene, clone size, J gene, CDR3 protein, CDR3 DNA. The D gene is left open where the match is weak. The size entry is marked missing in some rows and otherwise reads once, few, many or a size class.

TRBV5-4,NA,NA,TRBJ1-2,CASSPTQGLHGYTF,TGTGCCAGCAGCCCTACCCAAGGACTCCATGGCTACACCTTC
TRBV7-9,NA,few,TRBJ1-1,CASRLGMNTEAFF,TGTGCCAGCAGGCTTGGAATGAACACTGAAGCTTTCTTT
TRBV19,NA,NA,TRBJ2-7,CASSIVAGTYEQYF,TGTGCCAGTAGTATAGTGGCAGGGACCTACGAGCAGTACTTC
TRBV28,TRBD2,NA,TRBJ2-2,CASRDSGGTGELFF,TGTGCCAGCAGGGACAGCGGGGGGACCGGGGAGCTGTTTTTT
TRBV7-6,NA,once,TRBJ1-1,CASSSGETEAFF,TGTGCCAGCAGCTCAGGGGAAACTGAAGCTTTCTTT
TRBV7-9,NA,NA,TRBJ2-1,CASSFPGNNEQFF,TGTGCCAGCAGCTTTCCAGGGAACAATGAGCAGTTCTTC
TRBV19,NA,few,TRBJ2-2,CASRPPTGNTGELFF,TGTGCCAGTAGGCCCCCCACAGGGAACACCGGGGAGCTGTTTTTT
TRBV5-4,NA,NA,TRBJ2-7,CASSPPLSYEQYF,TGTGCCAGCAGCCCACCGCTCTCCTACGAGCAGTACTTC
TRBV6-5,NA,few,TRBJ2-7,CASTGDPNFYEQYF,TGTGCCAGCACGGGGGACCCAAATTTCTACGAGCAGTACTTC
TRBV6-5,NA,NA,TRBJ2-7,CASSASDNEQYF,TGTGCCAGCAGTGCGTCGGACAACGAGCAGTACTTC
TRBV5-4,NA,NA,TRBJ1-1,CASSPVEASTEAFF,TGTGCCAGCAGTCCGGTCGAGGCCAGCACTGAAGCTTTCTTT
TRBV5-4,NA,NA,TRBJ1-1,CASSWGPEAMDTEAFF,TGTGCCAGCAGCTGGGGGCCCGAGGCGATGGACACTGAAGCTTTCTTT
TRBV11-2,NA,NA,TRBJ1-2,CASSSLKQGLNYGYTF,TGTGCCAGCAGCTCCCTAAAACAGGGCCTGAACTATGGCTACACCTTC
TRBV2,NA,NA,TRBJ2-3,CASSELLEGGDSTDTQYF,TGTGCCAGCAGTGAACTTCTGGAGGGGGGTGACAGCACAGATACGCAGTATTTT
TRBV9,NA,NA,TRBJ2-6,CASSVGLSGANVLTF,TGTGCCAGCAGCGTAGGCCTATCTGGGGCCAACGTCCTGACTTTC
TRBV11-3,TRBD1,NA,TRBJ2-1,CASSSEPGQGLMGQFF,TGTGCCAGCAGCTCCGAACCGGGACAGGGGCTCATGGGGCAGTTCTTC
TRBV9,NA,NA,TRBJ2-3,CASSSGGLGGPDTQYF,TGTGCCAGCAGCTCTGGAGGTCTCGGCGGACCAGATACGCAGTATTTT
TRBV7-9,NA,NA,TRBJ2-7,CASSFGSSYEQYF,TGTGCCAGCAGCTTTGGCAGCTCCTACGAGCAGTACTTC
TRBV13,TRBD1,NA,TRBJ1-2,CASSQPPQGANGYTF,TGTGCCAGCAGCCAGCCACCCCAGGGGGCAAATGGCTACACCTTC
TRBV4-3,NA,NA,TRBJ1-5,CASSQDRGARPQHF,TGCGCCAGCAGCCAAGATAGGGGGGCGCGGCCCCAGCATTTT
TRBV4-1,NA,NA,TRBJ2-7,CASSQETTANEQYF,TGCGCCAGCAGCCAAGAGACGACAGCAAACGAGCAGTACTTC
TRBV6-1,NA,NA,TRBJ2-1,CASRVLDSSYNEQFF,TGTGCCAGCAGAGTGTTGGACAGCTCCTACAATGAGCAGTTCTTC
TRBV27,NA,NA,TRBJ2-5,CASSLIGGRQETQYF,TGTGCCAGCAGTTTGATCGGGGGGCGTCAAGAGACCCAGTACTTC
TRBV5-4,NA,NA,TRBJ2-3,CASSPHTDTQYF,TGTGCCAGCAGCCCCCACACAGATACGCAGTATTTT
TRBV23-1,NA,NA,TRBJ1-1,CASSRPGQGRTEAFF,TGCGCCAGCAGTCGTCCCGGGCAGGGACGCACTGAAGCTTTCTTT
TRBV11-2,TRBD2,NA,TRBJ2-6,CASSMGLPYSGANVLTF,TGTGCCAGCAGCATGGGACTACCCTACTCTGGGGCCAACGTCCTGACTTTC
TRBV5-5,NA,NA,TRBJ2-7,CASSLGYKRSYEQYF,TGTGCCAGCAGCTTGGGGTATAAGAGGTCCTACGAGCAGTACTTC
TRBV27,NA,once,TRBJ2-2,CASSLTYTGELFF,TGTGCCAGCAGTTTAACGTACACCGGGGAGCTGTTTTTT
TRBV7-9,TRBD2,NA,TRBJ2-3,CASSSRGVSTDTQYF,TGTGCCAGCAGTTCCCGGGGGGTTAGCACAGATACGCAGTATTTT
TRBV6-6,TRBD1,NA,TRBJ1-2,CASSYGQGAETYGYTF,TGTGCCAGCAGTTACGGACAGGGGGCAGAAACTTATGGCTACACCTTC
TRBV7-3,NA,NA,TRBJ1-1,CASSYIRQVNTEAFF,TGTGCCAGCAGCTACATCCGACAGGTGAACACTGAAGCTTTCTTT
TRBV9,NA,NA,TRBJ2-2,CASSGGQKNTGELFF,TGTGCCAGCAGCGGCGGACAGAAGAACACCGGGGAGCTGTTTTTT
TRBV9,NA,NA,TRBJ1-3,CASQGTGNTIYF,TGTGCCAGCCAGGGGACTGGAAACACCATATATTTT
TRBV6-1,NA,NA,TRBJ2-7,CASTDPGLSYEQYF,TGTGCCAGCACTGACCCGGGACTGAGCTACGAGCAGTACTTC
TRBV7-6,TRBD2,NA,TRBJ2-3,CASSLGERGVADTQYF,TGTGCCAGCAGCTTAGGCGAGCGGGGGGTTGCAGATACGCAGTATTTT
TRBV4-3,NA,NA,TRBJ1-5,CASSQERAGGGNQPQHF,TGCGCCAGCAGCCAAGAACGGGCCGGGGGGGGCAATCAGCCCCAGCATTTT
TRBV7-2,TRBD1,NA,TRBJ1-4,CASSSTGPTNEKLFF,TGTGCCAGCAGCTCGACAGGGCCAACTAATGAAAAACTGTTTTTT
TRBV19,NA,NA,TRBJ1-2,CASSTPENTVRYGYTF,TGTGCCAGTAGTACACCGGAGAATACAGTTCGATATGGCTACACCTTC
TRBV7-8,NA,once,TRBJ1-2,CASSLPDGVVGYGYTF,TGTGCCAGCAGCTTACCCGACGGGGTCGTTGGCTATGGCTACACCTTC
TRBV4-1,NA,NA,TRBJ2-7,CASSQDFLVWQDEQYF,TGCGCCAGCAGCCAAGATTTTCTTGTATGGCAGGACGAGCAGTACTTC
TRBV11-1,NA,once,TRBJ1-5,CASSLVKARGDSTNQPQHF,TGTGCCAGCAGCTTAGTCAAGGCTCGGGGCGACAGTACGAATCAGCCCCAGCATTTT
TRBV7-9,NA,NA,TRBJ2-2,CASALQDIIYHTGELFF,TGTGCCAGCGCCTTACAGGACATAATATATCACACCGGGGAGCTGTTTTTT
TRBV28,NA,NA,TRBJ2-5,CASSTWGGLLGETQYF,TGTGCCAGCAGTACCTGGGGGGGGCTATTAGGGGAGACCCAGTACTTC
TRBV7-9,NA,NA,TRBJ2-7,CASSLDRDFPYEQYF,TGTGCCAGCAGCTTAGATCGGGATTTTCCCTACGAGCAGTACTTC
TRBV19,NA,NA,TRBJ2-7,CASSIEGPSYEQYF,TGTGCCAGTAGTATAGAAGGGCCCTCCTACGAGCAGTACTTC
TRBV27,TRBD1,NA,TRBJ2-7,CASSYGTGISYEQYF,TGTGCCAGCAGTTACGGGACAGGGATTTCCTACGAGCAGTACTTC